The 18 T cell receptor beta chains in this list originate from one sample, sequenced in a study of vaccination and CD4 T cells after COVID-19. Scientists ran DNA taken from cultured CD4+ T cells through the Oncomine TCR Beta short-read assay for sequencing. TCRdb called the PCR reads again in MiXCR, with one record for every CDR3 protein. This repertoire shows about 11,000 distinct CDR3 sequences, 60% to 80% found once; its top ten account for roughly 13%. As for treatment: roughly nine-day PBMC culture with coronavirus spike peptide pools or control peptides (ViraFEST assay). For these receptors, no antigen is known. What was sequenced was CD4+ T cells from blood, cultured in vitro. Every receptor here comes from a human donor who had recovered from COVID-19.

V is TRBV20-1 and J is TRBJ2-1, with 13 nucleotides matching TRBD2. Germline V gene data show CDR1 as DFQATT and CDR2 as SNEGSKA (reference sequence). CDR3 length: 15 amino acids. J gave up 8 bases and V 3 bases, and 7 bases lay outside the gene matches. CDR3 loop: CSASGGTSGKDEQFF. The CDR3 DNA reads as TGCAGTGCTAGTGGCGGGACTAGCGGGAAGGATGAGCAGTTCTTC.

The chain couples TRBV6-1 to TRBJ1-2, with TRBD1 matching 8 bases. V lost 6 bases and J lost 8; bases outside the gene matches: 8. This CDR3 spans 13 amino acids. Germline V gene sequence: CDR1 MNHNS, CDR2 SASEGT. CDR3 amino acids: CASRTGTGLGYTF. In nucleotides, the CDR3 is TGTGCCAGCAGAACGGGGACAGGCCTGGGCTACACCTTC.

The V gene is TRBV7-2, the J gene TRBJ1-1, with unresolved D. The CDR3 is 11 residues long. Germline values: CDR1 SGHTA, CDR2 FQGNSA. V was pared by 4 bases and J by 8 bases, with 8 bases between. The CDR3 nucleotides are TGTGCCAGCAGCTCCCGTGGGGAAGCTTTCTTT. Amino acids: CASSSRGEAFF.

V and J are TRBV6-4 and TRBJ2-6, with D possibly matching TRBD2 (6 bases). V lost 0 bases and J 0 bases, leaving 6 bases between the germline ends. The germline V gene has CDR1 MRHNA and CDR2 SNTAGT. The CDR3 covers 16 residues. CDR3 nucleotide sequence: TGTGCCAGCAGTGACTCTAGCGGCTCTGGGGCCAACGTCCTGACTTTC. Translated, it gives CASSDSSGSGANVLTF.

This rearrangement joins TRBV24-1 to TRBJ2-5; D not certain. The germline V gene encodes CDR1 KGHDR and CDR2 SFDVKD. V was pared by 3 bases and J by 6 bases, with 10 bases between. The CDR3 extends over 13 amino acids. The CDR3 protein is CATSDEVAQTQYF. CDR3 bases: TGTGCCACCAGTGATGAGGTCGCGCAGACCCAGTACTTC.

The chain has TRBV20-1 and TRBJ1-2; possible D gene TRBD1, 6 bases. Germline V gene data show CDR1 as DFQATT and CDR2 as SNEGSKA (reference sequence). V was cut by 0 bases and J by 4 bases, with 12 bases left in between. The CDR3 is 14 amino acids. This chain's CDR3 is CSARDPRTVYGYTF. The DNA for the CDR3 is TGCAGTGCTAGAGACCCTAGGACAGTCTATGGCTACACCTTC.

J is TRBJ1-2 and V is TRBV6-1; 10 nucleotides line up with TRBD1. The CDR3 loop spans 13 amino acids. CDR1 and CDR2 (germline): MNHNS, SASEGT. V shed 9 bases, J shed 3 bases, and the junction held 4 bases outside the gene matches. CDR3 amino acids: CASRQGADYGYTF. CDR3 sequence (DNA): TGTGCCAGTAGACAGGGGGCGGACTATGGCTACACCTTC.

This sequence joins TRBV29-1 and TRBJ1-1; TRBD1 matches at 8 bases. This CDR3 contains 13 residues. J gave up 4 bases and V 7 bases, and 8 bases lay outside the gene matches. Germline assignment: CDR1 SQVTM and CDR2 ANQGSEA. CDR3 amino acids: CSAGTGRGTEAFF. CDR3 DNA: TGCAGCGCCGGGACAGGTCGGGGCACTGAAGCTTTCTTT.

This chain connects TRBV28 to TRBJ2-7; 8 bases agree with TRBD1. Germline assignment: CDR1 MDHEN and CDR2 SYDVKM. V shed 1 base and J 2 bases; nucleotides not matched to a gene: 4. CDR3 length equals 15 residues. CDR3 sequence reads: CASSLSRQGTYEQYF. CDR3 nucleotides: TGTGCCAGCAGTTTATCCCGACAGGGGACCTACGAGCAGTACTTC.

The DNA for the CDR3 is TGTGCCAGCAGTTCCCTCGTAAGGGACAGGAATCCGTACTTC. It specifies CASSSLVRDRNPYF. The gene calls are TRBV6-2 or TRBV6-3 and TRBJ2-7, with TRBD1 matching 8 bases. This CDR3 spans 14 amino acids. Looked up from germline, CDR1 is MNHEY and CDR2 is SVGEGT. After removal of 4 bases from V and 12 bases from J, the junction contained 14 bases not matched to a gene.

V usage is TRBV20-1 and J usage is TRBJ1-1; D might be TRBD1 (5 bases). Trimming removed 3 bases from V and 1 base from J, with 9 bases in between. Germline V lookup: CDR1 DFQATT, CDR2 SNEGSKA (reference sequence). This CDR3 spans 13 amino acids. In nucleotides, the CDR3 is TGCAGTGCTAGGCGCCAGGGGAACACTGAAGCTTTCTTT. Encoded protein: CSARRQGNTEAFF.

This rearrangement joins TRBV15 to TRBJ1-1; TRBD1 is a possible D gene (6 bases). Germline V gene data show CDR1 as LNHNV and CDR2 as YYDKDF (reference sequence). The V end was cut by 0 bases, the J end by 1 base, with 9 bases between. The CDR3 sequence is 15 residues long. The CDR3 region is CATSRDGRGNTEAFF. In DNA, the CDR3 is TGTGCCACCAGCAGAGATGGCAGGGGGAACACTGAAGCTTTCTTT.

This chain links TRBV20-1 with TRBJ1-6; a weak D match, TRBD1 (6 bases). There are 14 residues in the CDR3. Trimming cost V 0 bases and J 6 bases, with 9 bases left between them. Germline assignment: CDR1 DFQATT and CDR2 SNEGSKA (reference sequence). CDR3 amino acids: CSARDSGANSPLHF. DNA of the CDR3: TGCAGTGCTAGAGATTCGGGGGCTAATTCACCCCTCCACTTT.

Written as DNA, the CDR3 is TGCAGTGCCGCGGGGGTAGTTGGTTTATACGAGCAGTACTTC. This codes for CSAAGVVGLYEQYF. The J gene is TRBJ2-7, the V gene TRBV20-1; TRBD2 matches at 7 bases. CDR1 is DFQATT, CDR2 SNEGSKA, per germline (reference sequence). The V segment lost 6 bases and the J segment 4 bases; nucleotides outside the gene matches: 12. This CDR3 contains 14 residues.

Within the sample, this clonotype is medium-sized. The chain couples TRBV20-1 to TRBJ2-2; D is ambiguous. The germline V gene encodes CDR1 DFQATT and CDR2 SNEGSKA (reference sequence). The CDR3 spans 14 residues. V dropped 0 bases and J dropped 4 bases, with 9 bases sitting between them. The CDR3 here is CSAREQLLTGELFF. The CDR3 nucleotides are TGCAGTGCTAGAGAACAACTCCTCACCGGGGAGCTGTTTTTT.

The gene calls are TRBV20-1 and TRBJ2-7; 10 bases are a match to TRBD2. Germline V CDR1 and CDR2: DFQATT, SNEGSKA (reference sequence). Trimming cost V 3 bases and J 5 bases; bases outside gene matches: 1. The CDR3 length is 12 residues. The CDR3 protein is CSASLAGDEQYF. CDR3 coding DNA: TGCAGTGCTAGTCTAGCGGGAGACGAGCAGTACTTC.

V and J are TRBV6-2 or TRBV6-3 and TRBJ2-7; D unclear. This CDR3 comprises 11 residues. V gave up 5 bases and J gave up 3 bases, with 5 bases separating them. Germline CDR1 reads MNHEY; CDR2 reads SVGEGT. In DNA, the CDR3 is TGTGCCAGCAGTCGGAGCTACGAGCAGTACTTC. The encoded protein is CASSRSYEQYF.

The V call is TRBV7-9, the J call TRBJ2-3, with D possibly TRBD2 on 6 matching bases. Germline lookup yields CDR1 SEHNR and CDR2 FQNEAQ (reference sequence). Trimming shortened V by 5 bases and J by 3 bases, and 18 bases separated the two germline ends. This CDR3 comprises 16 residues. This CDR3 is CASSTKGDSHTDTQYF. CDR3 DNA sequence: TGTGCCAGCAGCACCAAAGGGGACTCGCATACAGATACGCAGTATTTT. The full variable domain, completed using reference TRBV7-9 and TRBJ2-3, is DTGVSQNPRHKITKRGQNVTFRCDPISEHNRLYWYRQTLGQGPEFLTYFQNEAQLEKSRLLSDRFSAERPKGSFSTLEIQRTEQGDSAMYLCASSTKGDSHTDTQYFGPGTRLTVL.